A single sample is the source of the 22 T cell receptor beta chains below, sequenced in a study of control samples from healthy donors and cancer patients. TCRdb's table, derived via immunoSEQ multiplex PCR, lists solely in-frame clones and lacks some. Of approximately 160,000 clones in the sample, approximately 92% were seen once. Sequencing used blood. All receptors come from a woman aged 55-70 years in good health.

This chain's CDR3 is CASSPLTGNTEAFF. CDR3 DNA: TGCGCCAGCAGCCCTTTGACAGGGAACACTGAAGCTTTCTTT. The chain joins TRBV4-1 to TRBJ1-1; possible D gene TRBD1, 6 bases. Germline assignment: CDR1 MGHRA and CDR2 YSYEKL. V gave up 4 bases and J gave up 1 base, with 10 bases separating them. CDR3 length: 14 amino acids.

This clone appeared a few times. This chain joins TRBV14 and TRBJ2-7; TRBD2 aligns across 11 bases. The CDR3 totals 19 residues. Germline V CDR1 and CDR2: SGHDN, FVKESK. With 1 base clipped from V and 4 bases from J, the junction kept 15 bases outside the gene matches. The CDR3 DNA reads TGTGCCAGCAGCCAAGGTGTCTTAGCGGGGGGGCCTCTGTGGTACGAGCAGTACTTC. Protein product: CASSQGVLAGGPLWYEQYF.

The sample holds one count of this clone. The chain recombines TRBV11-3 with TRBJ1-1; D unclear. Germline CDR1 and CDR2: SGHNT and YENEEA. CDR3 size: 12 residues. V was clipped by 1 base and J by 1 base, with 1 base between them. The CDR3 DNA sequence: TGTGCCAGCAGCTTAGCGAACACTGAAGCTTTCTTT. Its protein is CASSLANTEAFF.

The rearrangement joins TRBV9 to TRBJ2-1; 12 bases align to TRBD1. The trim removed 4 bases at V and 9 bases at J, leaving 11 bases unmatched. The CDR3 is 16 amino acids. Germline V gives CDR1 SGDLS, CDR2 YYNGEE. This CDR3 is CASSLNPGQGAGEQFF. The CDR3 bases are TGTGCCAGCAGCCTCAACCCGGGACAGGGGGCCGGTGAGCAGTTCTTC.

This rearrangement joins TRBV2 to TRBJ1-4; D might be TRBD1 (5 bases). The CDR3 has 14 amino acids. Germline V CDR1 and CDR2: SNHLY, FYNNEI. V was pared by 5 bases and J by 2 bases, with 9 bases between. CDR3 residues: CASSRQRTNEKLFF. The CDR3 DNA is TGTGCCAGCAGTCGACAGCGGACTAATGAAAAACTGTTTTTT.

V is TRBV2 and J is TRBJ1-2; 9 bases line up with TRBD1. This CDR3 has 13 residues. Trimming at V came to 8 bases and at J to 4 bases, leaving 5 bases not matched to a gene. The germline CDR1 and CDR2 sequences are SNHLY and FYNNEI. DNA for the CDR3: TGTGCCAGCGCGGGACAGGGAGCCTATGGCTACACCTTC. Translation gives CASAGQGAYGYTF.

The chain is built from TRBV15 and TRBJ2-5; possibly TRBD1 for D (5 bases). The CDR3 covers 19 residues. CDR1 LNHNV and CDR2 YYDKDF come from the germline V gene (reference sequence). Trimming pared 0 bases from V and 1 base from J, leaving 21 bases between. The CDR3 DNA reads TGTGCCACCAGCAGAGAAAGGGGCAGACACAAGCCCCTCCAAGAGACCCAGTACTTC. Protein: CATSRERGRHKPLQETQYF.

The CDR3 coding sequence is TGTGCCAGTAGGCGGGGGACAGGTAACACTGAAGCTTTCTTT. This gives the protein CASRRGTGNTEAFF. V is TRBV19 and J is TRBJ1-1, with 8 nucleotides matching TRBD1. CDR3 size: 14 residues. V was pared by 6 bases and J by 2 bases, with 5 bases of the junction left unmatched. Germline CDR1 and CDR2: LNHDA and SQIVND (reference sequence).

This chain connects TRBV18 to TRBJ2-7; D not resolved. Germline CDR1 and CDR2: KGHSH and LQKENI. Between the trimmed V and J ends, which lost 1 base and 0 bases, there was a span of 10 bases. The CDR3 has 15 amino acids. CDR3 in DNA: TGTGCCAGCTCACCACAGGCTTCCAGCTCCTACGAGCAGTACTTC. Its protein is CASSPQASSSYEQYF.

This chain connects TRBV4-1 to TRBJ1-1; D unresolved. V was trimmed by 0 bases and J by 1 base, leaving 9 bases between them. Germline V gives CDR1 MGHRA, CDR2 YSYEKL. The CDR3 is 15 residues long. CDR3 sequence: CASSQDQGPNTEAFF. In DNA form, the CDR3 reads TGCGCCAGCAGCCAAGATCAAGGACCGAACACTGAAGCTTTCTTT.

This clone was picked up a small number of times. The chain combines TRBV7-3 with TRBJ2-1; a weak D match, TRBD1 (5 bases). There are 15 residues in the CDR3. CDR1 and CDR2 from the germline V gene are SGHTA and FQGTGA. The germline V and J ends were trimmed by 5 bases and 2 bases, with 13 bases remaining between them. The CDR3 DNA reads as TGTGCCAGCAGCCCGGACACAGGAACCTACAATGAGCAGTTCTTC. It codes for CASSPDTGTYNEQFF.

This chain joins TRBV6-5 and TRBJ1-1; the match to TRBD1 covers 7 bases. The CDR3 is made up of 13 amino acids. Germline CDR1 and CDR2: MNHEY and SVGAGI. Losses at the gene ends were 2 bases for V and 8 bases for J; bases not matched to a gene: 5. Here the CDR3 DNA reads TGTGCCAGCAGTTACGCCAGGGGGGAGGAAGCTTTCTTT. It specifies CASSYARGEEAFF.

The chain carries TRBV10-3 and TRBJ2-7, with 8 positions matching TRBD1. The V segment lost 6 bases and the J segment 5 bases; nucleotides outside the gene matches: 9. The germline gives CDR1 ENHRY, CDR2 SYGVKD. CDR3 size: 14 residues. The CDR3 sequence is CAIRLQGENDEQYF. CDR3 bases: TGTGCCATCAGGCTACAGGGGGAGAACGACGAGCAGTACTTC.

The rearrangement links TRBV2 to TRBJ1-4; D remains unclear. Germline assignment: CDR1 SNHLY and CDR2 FYNNEI. V was pared by 7 bases and J by 3 bases, with 15 bases between. CDR3 length equals 15 residues. The CDR3, as DNA: TGTGCCAGCATAAGGGAGAGTGGGCCTAATGAAAAACTGTTTTTT. This sequence encodes CASIRESGPNEKLFF.

The chain has TRBV18 and TRBJ2-7; D unresolved. CDR1 and CDR2 (germline): KGHSH, LQKENI. V was shortened by 3 bases and J by 0 bases, with 9 bases between the two germline ends. The CDR3 is made up of 14 amino acids. As DNA, the CDR3 is TGTGCCAGCTCACCTCAGTCAACCTCCTACGAGCAGTACTTC. Protein sequence: CASSPQSTSYEQYF. Using reference TRBV18 and TRBJ2-7 for the parts outside the CDR3, the full variable domain is NAGVMQNPRHLVRRRGQEARLRCSPMKGHSHVYWYRQLPEEGLKFMVYLQKENIIDESGMPKERFSAEFPKEGPSILRIQQVVRGDSAAYFCASSPQSTSYEQYFGPGTRLTVT.

This chain connects TRBV29-1 to TRBJ1-2, with 9 positions matching TRBD1. The V and J ends lost 7 bases and 5 bases, in that order; junction bases with no gene match: 17. The CDR3 extends over 16 amino acids. Looked up from germline, CDR1 is SQVTM and CDR2 is ANQGSEA. The CDR3 region is CSAEGGQGSGKYGYTF. The CDR3 bases are TGCAGCGCCGAAGGGGGACAGGGCTCCGGAAAATATGGCTACACCTTC. The full variable domain, rest sourced from reference TRBV29-1 and TRBJ1-2, is SAVISQKPSRDICQRGTSLTIQCQVDSQVTMMFWYRQQPGQSLTLIATANQGSEATYESGFVIDKFPISRPNLTFSTLTVSNMSPEDSSIYLCSAEGGQGSGKYGYTFGSGTRLTVV.

This rearrangement joins TRBV15 to TRBJ2-7, with D unclear. Per germline, CDR1 LNHNV and CDR2 YYDKDF (reference sequence). The CDR3 is 16 amino acids. Trimming cost V 0 bases and J 5 bases, with 17 bases left between them. The CDR3 sequence: CATSRDRVLTAHEQYF. As DNA, the CDR3 is TGTGCCACCAGCAGAGATAGGGTCCTCACCGCCCACGAGCAGTACTTC.

The chain couples TRBV25-1 to TRBJ2-4, with TRBD2 as a possible D gene (6 bases). CDR1 is MGHDK and CDR2 is SYGVNS in the germline V gene. Trimming left V 5 bases short and J 6 bases short, with 11 bases between. This CDR3 contains 13 residues. CDR3 residues: CASSSAGRNIQYF. The DNA for the CDR3 is TGTGCCAGCAGTAGCGCGGGGAGAAACATTCAGTACTTC.

The genes are TRBV5-5 and TRBJ1-2; a weak D match, TRBD1 (6 bases). The CDR3 is 16 amino acids. Trimming pared 0 bases from V and 0 bases from J, leaving 12 bases between. Germline V gene data show CDR1 as SGHKS and CDR2 as YYEKEE (reference sequence). The CDR3: CASSLVRDTANYGYTF. For the CDR3, the DNA is TGTGCCAGCAGCTTGGTAAGGGACACAGCTAACTATGGCTACACCTTC. Together with reference TRBV5-5 and TRBJ1-2, the CDR3 gives the full variable domain: DAGVTQSPTHLIKTRGQQVTLRCSPISGHKSVSWYQQVLGQGPQFIFQYYEKEERGRGNFPDRFSARQFPNYSSELNVNALLLGDSALYLCASSLVRDTANYGYTFGSGTRLTVV.

In DNA, the CDR3 is TGTGCCAGCAGCGCGGACGGCAATCAGCCCCAGCATTTT. As protein: CASSADGNQPQHF. This rearrangement joins TRBV7-9 to TRBJ1-5; D uncertain. There are 13 residues in the CDR3. Germline CDR1 and CDR2: SEHNR and FQNEAQ (reference sequence). The ends were cut back, 5 bases at V and 2 bases at J, with 7 bases in the middle.

The V gene is TRBV5-1, the J gene TRBJ2-7; perhaps D is TRBD1 or TRBD2 (5 bases each). The CDR3 sequence is 14 residues long. CDR1 and CDR2 from the germline V gene are SGHRS and YFSETQ. With 3 bases removed from V and 6 bases from J, the gap between germline ends came to 16 bases. The CDR3 here is CASSSGPMNGEQYF. CDR3 nucleotides: TGCGCCAGCAGCTCGGGACCGATGAATGGCGAGCAGTACTTC.

This chain connects TRBV5-1 to TRBJ1-1; D remains ambiguous. V was pared by 3 bases and J by 6 bases, with 12 bases between. The CDR3 runs 13 residues. CDR1 and CDR2 (germline): SGHRS, YFSETQ. The chain's CDR3 is CASSSGTDPEAFF. The CDR3 nucleotides are TGCGCCAGCAGCTCTGGAACGGACCCTGAAGCTTTCTTT.